This is a list of T cell receptor beta chains from one sample in a study of T cell responses to AZD1222 COVID-19 vaccine. Repertoires were generated with immunoSEQ multiplex PCR, while TCRdb's copy carries only in-frame clones and drops some. The sample has some 31,000 clones, about 80% seen once. The sequenced sample was peripheral blood, obtained 28 days after the second AZD1222 dose. The receptors come from an adult who received the AZD1222 COVID-19 vaccine. CDR3s include the opening cysteine and the closing phenylalanine or tryptophan. The D gene is left open where the match is weak. The listing skips clone size in some rows; elsewhere it reads once, few, many or a size class.

d_gene	abundance	j_gene	v_gene	CDR3nt	CDR3aa
-	-	TRBJ1-3	TRBV6-5	TGTGCCAGCAGTTATGGAGGCTCTGGAAACACCATATATTTT	CASSYGGSGNTIYF
-	-	TRBJ2-4	TRBV19	TGTGCCAGTAGTATGACCGGGGCCAAAAACATTCAGTACTTC	CASSMTGAKNIQYF
-	few	TRBJ2-6	TRBV6-5	TGTGCCAGCAGTTACCGGGGGTCTGGGGCCAACGTCCTGACTTTC	CASSYRGSGANVLTF
-	-	TRBJ2-2	TRBV6-6	TGTGCCAGCAGCCCCGGGACATTGGGCACCGGGGAGCTGTTTTTT	CASSPGTLGTGELFF
-	-	TRBJ1-3	TRBV19	TGTGCCAGTAGTATAGCAACGGGGGGCATATCTGGAAACACCATATATTTT	CASSIATGGISGNTIYF
-	-	TRBJ2-3	TRBV5-1	TGCGCCAGCAGCCCGACGCCGACTAGCACAGATACGCAGTATTTT	CASSPTPTSTDTQYF
-	once	TRBJ2-1	TRBV11-2	TGTGCCAGCAGCTTAGGGCGGGGTTCCTACAATGAGCAGTTCTTC	CASSLGRGSYNEQFF
-	once	TRBJ2-5	TRBV7-9	TGTGCCAGCGGAGAGGGGGGGCCAGAGACCCAGTACTTC	CASGEGGPETQYF
TRBD2	-	TRBJ2-3	TRBV6-6	TGTGCCAGCAGTTTAGGGCTAGCGGGTACAGATACGCAGTATTTT	CASSLGLAGTDTQYF
-	-	TRBJ2-3	TRBV27	TGTGCCAGCAGCCCTCGGCTGGTAAATACGCAGTATTTT	CASSPRLVNTQYF
TRBD2	-	TRBJ2-1	TRBV29-1	TGTTCCCAGGGACTAGCGGACAATGAGCAGTTCTTC	CSQGLADNEQFF
TRBD1	-	TRBJ1-2	TRBV12-3/TRBV12-4	TGTGCCAGCAGTATCAGGGGGGATGGCTACACCTTC	CASSIRGDGYTF
-	-	TRBJ1-3	TRBV7-2	TGTGCCAGCAGCCCCCACGGAAACACCATATATTTT	CASSPHGNTIYF
-	-	TRBJ1-2	TRBV7-2	TGTGCCAGCAGCGCCGGATCGGGGGCCCTATCTGGCTACACCTTC	CASSAGSGALSGYTF
-	-	TRBJ2-2	TRBV5-4	TGTGCCAGCAGATCAGGAAAGGGGGTCCCCGGGGAGCTGTTTTTT	CASRSGKGVPGELFF
TRBD2	few	TRBJ2-1	TRBV9	TGTGCCAGCAGCGTAGAACCGGGAGGGTACAATGAGCAGTTCTTC	CASSVEPGGYNEQFF
-	few	TRBJ1-1	TRBV28	TGTGCCAGCCGAACGGGGGGGTCCACTGAAGCTTTCTTT	CASRTGGSTEAFF
TRBD1	few	TRBJ2-3	TRBV6-4	TGTGCCAGCAGTGACGGGACAGAAACAGATACGCAGTATTTT	CASSDGTETDTQYF
-	-	TRBJ2-5	TRBV7-9	TGTGCCAGCAGCCCCCAGGGAGAGACCCAGTACTTC	CASSPQGETQYF
-	-	TRBJ1-3	TRBV29-1	TGCAGCGTGATAACAAGGGTACGAAACACCATATATTTT	CSVITRVRNTIYF
TRBD2	once	TRBJ2-1	TRBV10-2	TGCGCCAGCAGCTTAGCGGGAGGGCCGTTGGATGAGCAGTTCTTC	CASSLAGGPLDEQFF
-	-	TRBJ1-5	TRBV6-5	TGTGCCAGCAGTCCCGAGGTACTGCGCAATCAGCCCCAGCATTTT	CASSPEVLRNQPQHF
-	-	TRBJ1-3	TRBV7-2	TGTGCCAGCAGCTTAGGGTCTGGAAACACCATATATTTT	CASSLGSGNTIYF
TRBD1	-	TRBJ1-2	TRBV12-3/TRBV12-4	TGTGCCAGCACCCGGACAGGGTTGCATGGCTACACCTTC	CASTRTGLHGYTF
-	-	TRBJ2-4	TRBV29-1	TGCAGCGTTGAATTGAATAGCATTCAGTACTTC	CSVELNSIQYF
-	-	TRBJ1-4	TRBV19	TGTGCCAGTAGCGCGGGGGATTCTAATGAAAAACTGTTTTTT	CASSAGDSNEKLFF
TRBD1	-	TRBJ1-2	TRBV6-6	TGTGCCAGCAGTGACAGACAGGGGGCATACTATGGCTACACCTTC	CASSDRQGAYYGYTF
TRBD1	-	TRBJ1-4	TRBV28	TGTGCCAGCAGCATGGGACAGGGTCGGGAAAAACTGTTTTTT	CASSMGQGREKLFF
-	once	TRBJ1-2	TRBV6-2/TRBV6-3	TGTGCCAGCAGCCCGTCCGCGACAAGGGCAACACACTTC	CASSPSATRATHF
-	few	TRBJ1-3	TRBV19	TGTGCCAGTAGTGTTCCACGGATAGAAAGGTTGAGAAACACCATATATTTT	CASSVPRIERLRNTIYF
TRBD2	-	TRBJ2-3	TRBV20-1	TGCAGTGCTAGTACCGGGACTATAAGCACAGATACGCAGTATTTT	CSASTGTISTDTQYF
-	-	TRBJ2-1	TRBV28	TGTGCCAGCAGTTTAATTCAGGGCCCCACCCGGGGCAATGAGCAGTTCTTC	CASSLIQGPTRGNEQFF
-	-	TRBJ2-1	TRBV20-1	TGCAGTGCTTTCAAGAGGGATGAGCAGTTCTTC	CSAFKRDEQFF
TRBD1	-	TRBJ1-5	TRBV11-2	TGTGCCAGCAGCTTAATGGGACAGGGGAATCAGCCCCAGCATTTT	CASSLMGQGNQPQHF
-	-	TRBJ2-1	TRBV11-2	TGTGCCAGCAGTCACCCGATGGGGGGAGAAGGTGTTTCCTACAATGAGCAGTTCTTC	CASSHPMGGEGVSYNEQFF
-	-	TRBJ1-3	TRBV6-5	TGTGCCAGCAGTACAGGGTCTGCTGGAAACACCATATATTTT	CASSTGSAGNTIYF
-	-	TRBJ1-3	TRBV9	TGTGCCAGCAGCGTAGAGAGGGGACCTGGAAACACCATATATTTT	CASSVERGPGNTIYF
TRBD1	-	TRBJ1-5	TRBV5-1	TGCGCCAGCAGACTCGGACAGGATCAGCCCCAGCATTTT	CASRLGQDQPQHF
-	few	TRBJ1-3	TRBV5-1	TGCGCCAGCAGCTTGGGAGGGCCAGATTCCACCATATATTTT	CASSLGGPDSTIYF
-	few	TRBJ2-5	TRBV7-2	TGTGCCAGCAGCTTATGGGGCTCGAGGGAGACCCAGTACTTC	CASSLWGSRETQYF
-	-	TRBJ2-5	TRBV20-1	TGCAGTGCTAGATCGGGGGCCCAGTACTTC	CSARSGAQYF